Listed here are 19 T cell receptor beta chains from one sample, sequenced in a study of spatial heterogeneity in lung cancer. Their antigens are not known. Each CDR3 protein gets one entry after TCRdb re-called the 5' RACE reads with MiXCR. The table shows 2,000 to 2,500 distinct CDR3 sequences, with 8.4% occurring only once. Broader study findings: Counts that tracked tumor mutation counts were those of expanded intratumoral alpha and beta TCRs.

As to time point: sample taken at primary tumor resection. Material: lung tumor tissue, obtained at surgery. The source is a male donor with early-stage non-small cell lung cancer.

This clonotype is medium-sized. The V and J genes are TRBV6-6 and TRBJ1-2; 7 positions agree with TRBD1. The V and J ends lost 6 bases and 6 bases, in that order; junction bases with no gene match: 7. This CDR3 is built from 13 residues. Germline V gives CDR1 MNHNY, CDR2 SVGAGI (reference sequence). The CDR3 DNA reads as TGTGCCAGCAGGATACAGGGGACCCATGGCTACACCTTC. Encoded protein: CASRIQGTHGYTF.

This clonotype is judged large. This chain connects TRBV4-3 to TRBJ2-1; possibly TRBD1 or TRBD2 for D (5 bases each). Germline CDR1 LGHNA, CDR2 YSLEER. This CDR3 contains 15 residues. V dropped 0 bases and J dropped 4 bases, with 10 bases sitting between them. The CDR3 DNA follows: TGCGCCAGCAGCCAAGAAGACGAGGGGTACAATGAGCAGTTCTTC. Residues: CASSQEDEGYNEQFF.

V and J are TRBV5-1 and TRBJ1-1; D possibly corresponds to TRBD1 (5 bases). The length of the CDR3 is 13 residues. V shed 4 bases and J shed 3 bases, with 10 bases lying between them. Germline V gene data show CDR1 as SGHRS and CDR2 as YFSETQ. The CDR3 nucleotides are TGCGCCAGCAGCGTCAGGGTGTACACTGAAGCTTTCTTT. Protein: CASSVRVYTEAFF.

This clonotype is medium-sized within its sample. The chain links TRBV11-3 to TRBJ2-3; D unclear. From germline, CDR1 is SGHNT and CDR2 YENEEA. The ends were cut back, 1 base at V and 1 base at J, with 9 bases in the middle. This CDR3 is built from 15 residues. The CDR3 coding sequence is TGTGCCAGCAGCTTAGGACCGCTAGGCACAGATACGCAGTATTTT. It encodes CASSLGPLGTDTQYF.

This clonotype was seen at least ten times. V usage is TRBV4-3 and J usage is TRBJ2-5; D is perhaps TRBD1 or TRBD2 (6 bases each). The CDR3 is 15 residues long. V was trimmed by 0 bases and J by 4 bases, leaving 12 bases between them. The germline V gene has CDR1 LGHNA and CDR2 YSLEER. The CDR3 DNA reads TGCGCCAGCAGCCAAGATAGGGGGGTCGGAGAGACCCAGTACTTC. Its translation: CASSQDRGVGETQYF.

This clonotype counts as medium-sized (0.01 to 0.1%). The chain is built from TRBV6-6 and TRBJ2-3; D ambiguous. Looked up from germline, CDR1 is MNHNY and CDR2 is SVGAGI (reference sequence). The length of the CDR3 is 11 residues. Trimming shortened V by 6 bases and J by 3 bases, and 4 bases separated the two germline ends. This chain's CDR3 is CASRITDTQYF. The CDR3 DNA follows: TGTGCCAGCAGAATTACAGATACGCAGTATTTT.

This clonotype is classed as medium-sized. The chain employs TRBV6-5 and TRBJ1-4; D is uncertain. Per the germline V gene, CDR1 is MNHEY and CDR2 is SVGAGI. V lost 0 bases to trimming and J lost 0 bases, with 8 bases between them. This CDR3 comprises 16 residues. The DNA for the CDR3 is TGTGCCAGCAGTTACTCGACCGGTACAACTAATGAAAAACTGTTTTTT. Protein: CASSYSTGTTNEKLFF.

This clonotype was picked up many times. V gene TRBV4-1 combines with J gene TRBJ1-1; D unresolved. The ends were cut back, 1 base at V and 4 bases at J, with 4 bases in the middle. The V gene's germline CDR1 is MGHRA and CDR2 YSYEKL. The length of the CDR3 is 12 residues. This chain's CDR3 is CASSQAATEAFF. The DNA of the CDR3 is TGCGCCAGCAGCCAAGCGGCCACTGAAGCTTTCTTT.

This clonotype showed up many times. The V call is TRBV12-3 or TRBV12-4, the J call TRBJ1-1, with 9 nucleotides matching TRBD1. This CDR3 spans 15 amino acids. V shed 5 bases, J shed 3 bases, and the junction held 7 bases outside the gene matches. In DNA, the CDR3 is TGTGCCAGCAGTCGCCCGGGACAGGGATACACTGAAGCTTTCTTT. It yields the protein CASSRPGQGYTEAFF.

Sample share makes this clonotype medium-sized. This rearrangement joins TRBV3-1 to TRBJ2-1, with D tentatively TRBD1 or TRBD2 (5 bases each). There are 15 residues in the CDR3. The V end lost 0 bases, the J end lost 5 bases, and 11 bases lay between the germline ends. The germline gives CDR1 LGHDT, CDR2 YNNKEL (reference sequence). The chain's CDR3 is CASSQDPRDHNEQFF. CDR3 DNA sequence: TGTGCCAGCAGCCAAGATCCGAGGGACCACAATGAGCAGTTCTTC.

This clonotype ranks as medium-sized. The chain uses TRBV7-2 and TRBJ1-5; TRBD1 aligns across 7 bases. The CDR3 covers 15 residues. Germline assignment: CDR1 SGHTA and CDR2 FQGNSA. V trimming: 6 bases; J trimming: 0 bases; junction bases outside the gene matches: 5. Written as DNA, the CDR3 is TGTGCCAGCAGTTCACAGGGGAATAGCAATCAGCCCCAGCATTTT. Translation gives CASSSQGNSNQPQHF.

This clonotype qualifies as medium-sized (0.01 to 0.1%). This sequence joins TRBV29-1 and TRBJ2-1; 13 bases map to TRBD2. The CDR3 contains 15 residues. CDR1 is SQVTM, CDR2 ANQGSEA, per germline. Losses at the gene ends were 1 base for V and 7 bases for J; bases not matched to a gene: 4. CDR3 DNA sequence: TGCAGCGTTGAAGGACTAGCGGGGGGTTTGAATGAGCAGTTCTTC. Its translation is CSVEGLAGGLNEQFF.

This clonotype is categorized as medium-sized. The chain uses TRBV6-5 and TRBJ2-4; D gene unclear. The CDR3 extends over 14 amino acids. The V gene's germline CDR1 is MNHEY and CDR2 SVGAGI. The V and J ends lost 0 bases and 6 bases respectively, with 9 bases between them. CDR3 loop: CASSYSPGSNIQYF. The CDR3 DNA sequence: TGTGCCAGCAGTTACTCCCCCGGATCAAACATTCAGTACTTC.

In its sample, this clonotype was seen many times. The chain joins TRBV29-1 to TRBJ2-6, with a tentative D call TRBD1 (5 bases). The CDR3 runs 16 residues. V was cut by 8 bases and J by 0 bases, with 17 bases left in between. CDR1 is SQVTM, CDR2 ANQGSEA, per germline. CDR3 DNA: TGCAGCACCTTAGGAGACAGCAACTCTGGGGCCAACGTCCTGACTTTC. Translation: CSTLGDSNSGANVLTF.

This clonotype was observed many times. V and J are TRBV12-3 or TRBV12-4 and TRBJ1-1; 8 nucleotides line up with TRBD1. The CDR3 contains 17 residues. V gave up 6 bases and J gave up 5 bases; unmatched junction bases: 17. The CDR3, as DNA: TGTGCCAGCAGGTCGGACCTCGTTCGGACAGGGCTGACTGAAGCTTTCTTT. Translation gives CASRSDLVRTGLTEAFF.

The chain uses TRBV30 and TRBJ1-1, with D unclear. Germline CDR1 GTSNPN, CDR2 SVGIG (reference sequence). This CDR3 is 14 amino acids long. The germline V and J ends were trimmed by 0 bases and 2 bases, with 10 bases remaining between them. The CDR3 sequence is CAWSVPGLNTEAFF. The CDR3, as DNA: TGTGCCTGGAGTGTACCGGGGTTAAACACTGAAGCTTTCTTT.

This clonotype is medium-sized within its sample. This chain links TRBV30 with TRBJ1-2; D is undetermined. Trimming removed 0 bases at V and 7 bases at J, with 9 bases between. The CDR3 is made up of 12 amino acids. Germline V gene sequence: CDR1 GTSNPN, CDR2 SVGIG (reference sequence). The CDR3 region is CAWSVRFGGYTF. CDR3 DNA sequence: TGTGCCTGGAGTGTACGGTTCGGTGGCTACACCTTC.

This clonotype is categorized as medium-sized. This rearrangement joins TRBV5-1 to TRBJ2-3; D perhaps matches TRBD2 (7 bases). This CDR3 is 15 amino acids long. V lost 7 bases to trimming and J lost 0 bases, with 15 bases between them. The germline CDR1 and CDR2 sequences are SGHRS and YFSETQ. As DNA, the CDR3 is TGCGCCAGCTCTATGGCGGGGGCGAGCACAGATACGCAGTATTTT. Amino acids: CASSMAGASTDTQYF.

In its sample, this clonotype ranks as medium-sized (0.01 to 0.1%). This chain uses TRBV12-3 or TRBV12-4 with TRBJ2-3; TRBD2 agrees at 9 bases. The CDR3 has 16 amino acids. The V and J ends lost 5 bases and 2 bases, in that order; junction bases with no gene match: 8. The CDR3 DNA follows: TGTGCCAGCAGTCCGACTAGCGGCACTCACACAGATACGCAGTATTTT. Translating gives CASSPTSGTHTDTQYF.